Each of the 19 T cell receptor beta chains below was sequenced from the same sample in a study of shared clonotypes between healthy human individuals. Here immunoSEQ multiplex PCR was the method, and the copy in TCRdb shows in-frame clones only, minus some. The table has millions of clones, over 85% seen once. Sequencing was done on a sample of naive CD4+ T cells from PBMCs. Subset described: CD45RA+ positively selected. The receptors were gathered from a man younger than 30 in good health. Some clones in this sample may be carry-over from other donors' samples.

The V gene is TRBV30, the J gene TRBJ1-6, with D possibly being TRBD1 (6 bases). Germline V lookup: CDR1 GTSNPN, CDR2 SVGIG (reference sequence). CDR3 length: 14 residues. The V end was cut by 6 bases, the J end by 10 bases, with 19 bases between. CDR3 DNA: TGTGCCTGCCTAAGGGGGGGGCAAGAATCACCCCTCCACTTT. As protein: CACLRGGQESPLHF.

CDR3 loop: CASSIVGPGNTDTQYF. The DNA of the CDR3 is TGTGCCAGTAGTATAGTCGGCCCGGGTAACACAGATACGCAGTATTTT. The chain carries TRBV19 and TRBJ2-3; D gene uncertain. There are 16 residues in the CDR3. The V gene's germline CDR1 is LNHDA and CDR2 SQIVND (reference sequence). The V end lost 1 base, the J end lost 2 bases, and 13 bases lay between the germline ends.

J is TRBJ2-7 and V is TRBV7-8; 9 positions agree with TRBD1. V was pared by 4 bases and J by 0 bases, with 7 bases of the junction left unmatched. CDR1 is SGHVS and CDR2 is FQNEAQ in the germline V gene. The CDR3 sequence is 16 residues long. The CDR3 reads CASSSDRDRASYEQYF. CDR3 bases: TGTGCCAGCAGCTCAGACCGGGACAGGGCCTCCTACGAGCAGTACTTC.

The genes are TRBV7-3 and TRBJ2-1, with 14 positions matching TRBD2. The CDR3 runs to 17 residues. The germline gives CDR1 SGHTA, CDR2 FQGTGA. V dropped 4 bases and J dropped 4; count of bases not matched to a gene: 6. The CDR3 protein is CASSSWTSGGRYNEQFF. The CDR3 bases are TGTGCCAGCAGCTCCTGGACTAGCGGGGGGAGGTACAATGAGCAGTTCTTC.

CDR3 coding DNA: TGTGCCAGCACTCAATACGTCAGGGTTCCCTACAATGAGCAGTTCTTC. It yields the protein CASTQYVRVPYNEQFF. V and J are TRBV28 and TRBJ2-1, with D possibly being TRBD1 (5 bases). The CDR3 is 16 amino acids. Germline V CDR1 and CDR2: MDHEN, SYDVKM. The germline V and J ends were trimmed by 7 bases and 2 bases, with 18 bases remaining between them.

The V gene is TRBV7-9, the J gene TRBJ2-6, with D unresolved. The CDR3 consists of 18 residues. The germline V and J ends were trimmed by 5 bases and 0 bases, with 17 bases remaining between them. Germline V lookup: CDR1 SEHNR, CDR2 FQNEAQ (reference sequence). CDR3 nucleotides: TGTGCCAGCAGCCCCCTGGGTGAGCGAAACTCTGGGGCCAACGTCCTGACTTTC. Amino acids: CASSPLGERNSGANVLTF.

The J gene is TRBJ1-2, the V gene TRBV10-1, with D possibly matching TRBD1 (6 bases). The germline V gene has CDR1 WNHNN and CDR2 SYGVQD (reference sequence). V was cut by 0 bases and J by 6 bases, with 8 bases left in between. The CDR3 spans 13 residues. Here the CDR3 DNA reads TGCGCCAGCAGTGAGTCGTCAGGGGATGGCTACACCTTC. Protein: CASSESSGDGYTF.

The CDR3 loop reads CAISESGGRTSPLHF. CDR3 in DNA: TGTGCCATCAGTGAGTCGGGAGGGCGGACTTCACCCCTCCACTTT. The gene calls are TRBV10-3 and TRBJ1-6; no clear D. Germline CDR1 ENHRY, CDR2 SYGVKD. The CDR3 consists of 15 residues. Trimming left V 0 bases short and J 9 bases short, with 12 bases between.

The rearrangement links TRBV29-1 to TRBJ2-2; 8 bases map to TRBD1. The CDR3 sequence is 14 residues long. V shed 6 bases and J 5 bases; nucleotides not matched to a gene: 8. Germline V lookup: CDR1 SQVTM, CDR2 ANQGSEA. The CDR3 loop is CSVATTGVTGELFF. The CDR3 nucleotides read TGCAGCGTAGCAACGACAGGGGTGACCGGGGAGCTGTTTTTT.

V gene TRBV30 combines with J gene TRBJ2-4; D ambiguous. Germline assignment: CDR1 GTSNPN and CDR2 SVGIG (reference sequence). The CDR3 loop spans 11 amino acids. V lost 1 base and J 12 bases, leaving 10 bases between the germline ends. CDR3 bases: TGTGCCTGGAGTGCTAGGGTCACTCAGTACTTC. It yields the protein CAWSARVTQYF.

This chain connects TRBV6-1 to TRBJ1-2, with a possible D match to TRBD1 (5 bases). V lost 8 bases, J lost 0 bases, and 10 bases lay in between. CDR3 size: 13 residues. Germline assignment: CDR1 MNHNS and CDR2 SASEGT. The CDR3 bases are TGTGCCAGCTTATTACAGGCTAACTATGGCTACACCTTC. It encodes CASLLQANYGYTF.

This chain uses TRBV28 with TRBJ1-5; 10 bases are a match to TRBD1. V trimming: 3 bases; J trimming: 5 bases; junction bases outside the gene matches: 1. CDR1 MDHEN and CDR2 SYDVKM come from the germline V gene. This CDR3 is 14 amino acids long. CDR3 coding DNA: TGTGCCAGCAGTTTCGGACAGGGGGATCAGCCCCAGCATTTT. Protein product: CASSFGQGDQPQHF.

The V gene is TRBV27, the J gene TRBJ2-7; 8 bases agree with TRBD2. The ends lost 5 bases at V and 2 bases at J; junction bases unmatched: 8. Looked up from germline, CDR1 is MNHEY and CDR2 is SMNVEV (reference sequence). The CDR3 loop spans 15 amino acids. CDR3 sequence (DNA): TGTGCCAGCAGTGTTAGCGGGACCTCCACCTACGAGCAGTACTTC. This translates into CASSVSGTSTYEQYF.

Concerning this clone: The sample contains more than one DNA sequence encoding this CDR3. This chain links TRBV4-1 with TRBJ1-5; tentatively, D is TRBD1 (6 bases). The length of the CDR3 is 14 residues. V gave up 3 bases and J gave up 0 bases, with 6 bases separating them. Germline CDR1 and CDR2: MGHRA and YSYEKL. The CDR3 spells CASSQDSSNQPQHF. The CDR3 DNA reads as TGCGCCAGCAGCCAGGACAGTAGCAATCAGCCCCAGCATTTT.

V gene TRBV5-1 combines with J gene TRBJ2-7; 11 bases line up with TRBD1. CDR1 and CDR2 from the germline V gene are SGHRS and YFSETQ. CDR3 length: 16 residues. Losses at the gene ends were 4 bases for V and 2 bases for J; bases not matched to a gene: 8. The CDR3, as DNA: TGCGCCAGCAGCACCGTTCCGGGACAGGGGGCCTACGAGCAGTACTTC. Residues: CASSTVPGQGAYEQYF.

The CDR3 DNA follows: TGTGCCAGCAGCCCGCCTGGGCGGTCAACCTACAATGAGCAGTTCTTC. Amino acid sequence: CASSPPGRSTYNEQFF. The rearrangement joins TRBV5-4 to TRBJ2-1; D gene uncertain. Trimming shortened V by 4 bases and J by 2 bases, and 16 bases separated the two germline ends. Germline CDR1 and CDR2: SGHNT and YYREEE (reference sequence). This CDR3 is 16 amino acids long. Together with reference TRBV5-4 and TRBJ2-1, the CDR3 gives the full variable domain: ETGVTQSPTHLIKTRGQQVTLRCSSQSGHNTVSWYQQALGQGPQFIFQYYREEENGRGNFPPRFSGLQFPNYSSELNVNALELDDSALYLCASSPPGRSTYNEQFFGPGTRLTVL.

V and J are TRBV7-9 and TRBJ2-5; 7 nucleotides align to TRBD1. CDR1 SEHNR and CDR2 FQNEAQ come from the germline V gene (reference sequence). The CDR3 sequence is 14 residues long. Trimming removed 5 bases from V and 5 bases from J; junction bases left unmatched: 8. In DNA form, the CDR3 reads TGTGCCAGCAGCCTAGGGACAGACAGGGAGACCCAGTACTTC. Amino acids: CASSLGTDRETQYF.

Note on this clone: The same CDR3 arises from other DNA sequences in this sample as well. This chain connects TRBV30 to TRBJ2-5; D gene uncertain. The CDR3 is 13 amino acids. Trimming shortened V by 0 bases and J by 2 bases, and 7 bases separated the two germline ends. Per germline, CDR1 GTSNPN and CDR2 SVGIG (reference sequence). CDR3 sequence reads: CAWSVLAQETQYF. The CDR3 nucleotides are TGTGCCTGGAGTGTACTCGCACAAGAGACCCAGTACTTC.

V gene TRBV28 combines with J gene TRBJ1-5; 10 positions agree with TRBD1. CDR1 MDHEN and CDR2 SYDVKM come from the germline V gene. J gave up 7 bases and V 5 bases, and 5 bases lay outside the gene matches. CDR3 size: 14 residues. The CDR3 DNA reads TGTGCCAGCAGTACCCGACAGGGGGCACAGCCCCAGCATTTT. Translation gives CASSTRQGAQPQHF.